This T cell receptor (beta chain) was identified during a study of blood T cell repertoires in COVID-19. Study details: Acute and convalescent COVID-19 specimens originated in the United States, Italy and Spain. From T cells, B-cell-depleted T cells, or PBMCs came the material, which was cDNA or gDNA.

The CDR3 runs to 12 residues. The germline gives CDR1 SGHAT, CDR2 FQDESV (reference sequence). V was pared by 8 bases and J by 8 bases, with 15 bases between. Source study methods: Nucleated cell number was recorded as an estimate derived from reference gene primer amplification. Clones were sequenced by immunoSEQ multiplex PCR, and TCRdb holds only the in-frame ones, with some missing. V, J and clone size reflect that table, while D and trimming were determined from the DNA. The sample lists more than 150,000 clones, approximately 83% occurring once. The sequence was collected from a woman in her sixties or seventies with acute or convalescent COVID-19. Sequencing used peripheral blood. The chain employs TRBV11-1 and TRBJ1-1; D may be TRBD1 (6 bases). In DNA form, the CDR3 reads TGTGCCAGCTCCCGGGGGGGGGCCGAAGCTTTCTTT. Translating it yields CASSRGGAEAFF.